The next 13 T cell receptor beta chains were all read from a single sample in a study of T-cell reconstitution after alpha-beta-depleted transplantation in children. A TCRbeta library incorporating unique molecular identifiers was prepared. TCRdb recomputed calls from the PCR reads with MiXCR, one row per CDR3 protein. The data contain hundreds of thousands of distinct CDR3 sequences, over 10% of them singletons. The input for sequencing was PBMCs, taken before TCRalphabeta/CD19-depleted stem cell transplant. These receptors all come from a girl aged 2-10 years with congenital amegakaryocytic thrombocytopenia, due to receive a stem cell transplant.

This clonotype was seen ten or more times. V is TRBV6-1 and J is TRBJ1-4, with no clear D. Germline CDR1 MNHNS, CDR2 SASEGT. This CDR3 is built from 15 residues. V gave up 8 bases and J gave up 4 bases, with 17 bases separating them. The CDR3 DNA reads TGTGCCAGCTCTCCATTCCCAACGGATAATGAAAAACTGTTTTTT. This encodes CASSPFPTDNEKLFF.

This clonotype was detected a few times. The rearrangement joins TRBV29-1 to TRBJ2-7; 10 positions match TRBD2. Germline-derived CDR1 and CDR2 are SQVTM and ANQGSEA. Unmatched junction bases numbered 5, after V lost 5 bases and J lost 4 bases. The CDR3 is made up of 13 amino acids. CDR3 region: CSVHLAGAYEQYF. CDR3 DNA sequence: TGCAGCGTTCATCTAGCGGGAGCTTACGAGCAGTACTTC.

This clonotype was seen repeatedly, ten times or more. The CDR3 sequence is CSATRGDQPQHF. The CDR3 DNA reads as TGCAGTGCTACGAGAGGAGATCAGCCCCAGCATTTT. V gene TRBV20-1 combines with J gene TRBJ1-5; D unclear. The CDR3 loop spans 12 amino acids. Germline-derived CDR1 and CDR2 are DFQATT and SNEGSKA (reference sequence). Deletions cut 4 bases from V and 5 bases from J, with 9 bases between.

This clonotype was counted many times. CDR3 region: CASSFSLGSNEQFF. The CDR3 DNA follows: TGTGCCAGCAGTTTCTCCCTTGGGAGCAATGAGCAGTTCTTC. The V gene is TRBV12-3 or TRBV12-4, the J gene TRBJ2-1; perhaps TRBD2 as D (5 bases). The CDR3 is 14 residues long. V was pared by 3 bases and J by 6 bases, with 12 bases between.

This clonotype was detected only a few times. The chain employs TRBV10-3 and TRBJ2-2, with 14 bases aligning to TRBD2. Germline CDR1 ENHRY, CDR2 SYGVKD. This CDR3 spans 16 amino acids. The J segment lost 4 bases and the V segment lost 6 bases, leaving 4 bases of the junction unmatched. The CDR3 DNA sequence: TGTGCCATCAGGGGACTAGCGGGAGAGAGCACCGGGGAGCTGTTTTTT. It encodes CAIRGLAGESTGELFF.

The sample holds many counts of this clonotype. The rearrangement uses TRBV12-3 or TRBV12-4 and TRBJ2-4, with 7 bases identical to TRBD2. J lost 6 bases, V lost 3 bases, and 8 bases had no gene match. The CDR3 extends over 15 amino acids. CDR3 sequence reads: CASSFRAGALNIQYF. The CDR3 bases are TGTGCCAGCAGTTTTCGCGCGGGAGCCCTAAACATTCAGTACTTC.

This clonotype was picked up many times. This chain connects TRBV5-1 to TRBJ2-3; D is perhaps TRBD2 (5 bases). Germline CDR1 is SGHRS and CDR2 is YFSETQ. Trimming pared 5 bases from V and 2 bases from J, leaving 9 bases between. CDR3 length equals 13 residues. The DNA for the CDR3 is TGCGCCAGCAGGGTCGGACTCACAGATACGCAGTATTTT. It is translated as CASRVGLTDTQYF.

There are many counts of this clonotype. The gene calls are TRBV7-6 and TRBJ2-1; D is unresolved. V lost 0 bases, J lost 6 bases, and 6 bases lay in between. Germline V CDR1 and CDR2: SGHVS, FNYEAQ. The CDR3 has 13 amino acids. CDR3 nucleotide sequence: TGTGCCAGCAGCTTAGCGCCCCCCAATGAGCAGTTCTTC. It yields the protein CASSLAPPNEQFF.

This clonotype was found many times. The chain combines TRBV12-3 or TRBV12-4 with TRBJ2-7; D is perhaps TRBD1 (6 bases). CDR3 size: 15 residues. Trimming cost V 2 bases and J 2 bases, with 13 bases left between them. The CDR3 DNA reads TGTGCCAGCAGTTTAACAGGGATGGGACCCTACGAGCAGTACTTC. Its translation is CASSLTGMGPYEQYF.

This clonotype has only a few counts. The genes are TRBV5-1 and TRBJ2-5; a possible D gene is TRBD1 (6 bases). Germline V lookup: CDR1 SGHRS, CDR2 YFSETQ. This CDR3 contains 16 residues. Deletions cut 0 bases from V and 2 bases from J, with 14 bases between. The CDR3 DNA reads TGCGCCAGCAGCTTGGAGGTCGGGACACTTCAAGAGACCCAGTACTTC. Translated, it gives CASSLEVGTLQETQYF. The full variable domain, with the rest looked up from reference TRBV5-1 and TRBJ2-5, is KAGVTQTPRYLIKTRGQQVTLSCSPISGHRSVSWYQQTPGQGLQFLFEYFSETQRNKGNFPGRFSGRQFSNSRSEMNVSTLELGDSALYLCASSLEVGTLQETQYFGPGTRLLVL.

In its sample, this clonotype was seen many times. The chain uses TRBV29-1 and TRBJ1-2; the D is unclear. V was clipped by 4 bases and J by 10 bases, with 4 bases between them. This CDR3 is built from 8 residues. Germline CDR1 is SQVTM and CDR2 is ANQGSEA. Here the CDR3 reads CSVGTYTF. As DNA, the CDR3 is TGCAGCGTTGGTACCTACACCTTC.

Points on this clonotype: Given a much more abundant clone one base away, this may be a read error. The chain joins TRBV20-1 to TRBJ1-4; no clear D. The CDR3 spans 16 residues. Germline V gene lookup returns CDR1 DFQATT and CDR2 SNEGSKA (reference sequence). CDR3 sequence reads: CSARSRELPTNKKLFF. Here the CDR3 DNA reads TGCAGTGCTAGAAGTAGGGAGCTACCAACTAATAAAAAACTGTTTTTT.

The sample holds many counts of this clonotype. The J gene is TRBJ2-5, the V gene TRBV20-1; TRBD2 agrees at 8 bases. Looked up from germline, CDR1 is DFQATT and CDR2 is SNEGSKA (reference sequence). The CDR3 consists of 15 residues. The trim removed 0 bases at V and 1 base at J, leaving 4 bases unmatched. DNA for the CDR3: TGCAGTGCTAGAGAAGCGGGAGAGGGCCAAGAGACCCAGTACTTC. Its translation is CSAREAGEGQETQYF.